Listed below are T cell receptor beta chains from one sample, sequenced in a study of yellow fever vaccine responses in identical twins. From the RT-PCR reads, TCRdb called clonotypes with MiXCR, one entry per CDR3 protein. The sample lists about 23,000 distinct CDR3 sequences; over 70% were seen once. Specimen: T cells from blood (PBMCs), unsorted or a sorted subset (not recorded which), collected before or after yellow fever vaccination (not recorded which). Receptors were obtained from a woman between 18 and 29 years old who received the yellow fever vaccine. Both conserved end residues are part of each CDR3. A D gene is named only where the DNA matches it firmly. Clone sizes are given selectively: once, few, many, or a class where the clone is expanded.

D gene: NA
J gene: TRBJ2-3
clone size: NA
V gene: TRBV29-1
CDR3 DNA: TGCAGCGTCGATGGCCTTAAGGGCACAGATACGCAGTATTTT
CDR3 protein: CSVDGLKGTDTQYF

D gene: TRBD2
J gene: TRBJ2-7
clone size: NA
V gene: TRBV28
CDR3 DNA: TGTGCCAGCAGTTTAATAAGCGGGAGTTACGAGCAGTACTTC
CDR3 protein: CASSLISGSYEQYF

D gene: NA
J gene: TRBJ1-5
clone size: NA
V gene: TRBV3-1
CDR3 DNA: TGTGCCAGCAGCCAGGACACAGTCAGGGCACAGCCCCAGCATTTT
CDR3 protein: CASSQDTVRAQPQHF

D gene: NA
J gene: TRBJ2-3
clone size: NA
V gene: TRBV7-2
CDR3 DNA: TGTGCCAGCAGCTTAGCGGGCAGGGTTACAACAGATACGCAGTATTTT
CDR3 protein: CASSLAGRVTTDTQYF

D gene: NA
J gene: TRBJ2-1
clone size: NA
V gene: TRBV12-3/TRBV12-4
CDR3 DNA: TGTGCCAGCAGTTCAACGCTAGCAGACGGCTACAATGAGCAGTTCTTC
CDR3 protein: CASSSTLADGYNEQFF

D gene: NA
J gene: TRBJ2-5
clone size: NA
V gene: TRBV9
CDR3 DNA: TGTGCCAGCAGCGTAGGCCATAGGAGCCAAGAGACCCAGTACTTC
CDR3 protein: CASSVGHRSQETQYF

D gene: NA
J gene: TRBJ1-3
clone size: few
V gene: TRBV18
CDR3 DNA: TGTGCCAGCTCACCACCGGGGACATCTGGAAACACCATATATTTT
CDR3 protein: CASSPPGTSGNTIYF

D gene: NA
J gene: TRBJ1-2
clone size: NA
V gene: TRBV10-3
CDR3 DNA: TGTGCCATCAGTGAGTCGGTTTCTTTGTCGGCTGCTAACTATGGCTACACCTTC
CDR3 protein: CAISESVSLSAANYGYTF

D gene: NA
J gene: TRBJ1-2
clone size: NA
V gene: TRBV9
CDR3 DNA: TGTGCCAGCAGCGTAGCCCCCTCCGGTGGCAGGGAAGGCTACACCTTC
CDR3 protein: CASSVAPSGGREGYTF

D gene: NA
J gene: TRBJ2-2
clone size: NA
V gene: TRBV10-3
CDR3 DNA: TGTGCCATCAGTGTCACAGGGTTAAGAGCTCCGAACACCGGGGAGCTGTTTTTT
CDR3 protein: CAISVTGLRAPNTGELFF

D gene: TRBD1
J gene: TRBJ1-1
clone size: NA
V gene: TRBV15
CDR3 DNA: TGTGCCACCAGCAGTCACAGGGGCGAAGCTTTCTTT
CDR3 protein: CATSSHRGEAFF

D gene: NA
J gene: TRBJ1-4
clone size: few
V gene: TRBV10-3
CDR3 DNA: TGTGCCATCAGTGAGGGACGAGCAAGACCTACTGCAACTAATGAAAAACTGTTTTTT
CDR3 protein: CAISEGRARPTATNEKLFF

D gene: TRBD1
J gene: TRBJ1-1
clone size: NA
V gene: TRBV6-2/TRBV6-3
CDR3 DNA: TGTGCCAGCAGTAACAGGGGCATGAACACTGAAGCTTTCTTT
CDR3 protein: CASSNRGMNTEAFF

D gene: TRBD2
J gene: TRBJ2-1
clone size: few
V gene: TRBV18
CDR3 DNA: TGTGCCAGCTCACCTACTAGCGGGGGGGCCAATGAGCAGTTCTTC
CDR3 protein: CASSPTSGGANEQFF